Listed below are T cell receptor beta chains from one sample, sequenced in a study of Tregs in tolerant kidney transplant recipients. Data came from immunoSEQ multiplex PCR; TCRdb stores just in-frame clones and leaves some out. The table has 50,000 to 55,000 clones, roughly nine tenths seen once; the top ten hold 13% to 15%. The sequences come from CD8+ T cells from blood (PBMCs), collected 24 months after the transplant. The source is a human patient who received a combined kidney and bone marrow transplant. Some of these T cells may belong to the graft donor. Each CDR3 is given with its conserved first and last residue. The order of the fields is V gene, J gene, clone size, D gene, CDR3 DNA, CDR3 protein. The D gene is left open where the match is weak. Not every row has a clone size; where given, it reads once, few, many or a size class.

v_call: TRBV10-3
j_call: TRBJ1-2
clone_size: -
d_call: TRBD1
cdr3_nt: TGTGCCATCAGGGACCCCGGACAGGGGGAGGTGGATGGCTACACCTTC
cdr3_aa: CAIRDPGQGEVDGYTF

v_call: TRBV4-3
j_call: TRBJ1-2
clone_size: -
d_call: TRBD1
cdr3_nt: TGCGCCAGCAGCCAAGACCGGGCAGGGGGCTGGGGTGGCTACACCTTC
cdr3_aa: CASSQDRAGGWGGYTF

v_call: TRBV14
j_call: TRBJ2-3
clone_size: -
d_call: TRBD1
cdr3_nt: TGTGCCAGCAGCTCCCGACAGGGAACTGGCACAGATACGCAGTATTTT
cdr3_aa: CASSSRQGTGTDTQYF

v_call: TRBV6-5
j_call: TRBJ1-2
clone_size: -
d_call: -
cdr3_nt: TGTGCCAGCAGGGATCGGAGGTATGGCTACACCTTC
cdr3_aa: CASRDRRYGYTF

v_call: TRBV27
j_call: TRBJ2-7
clone_size: -
d_call: -
cdr3_nt: TGTGCCAGCAGTTTATTGGCCAGCTCCTACGAGCAGTACTTC
cdr3_aa: CASSLLASSYEQYF

v_call: TRBV5-5
j_call: TRBJ1-2
clone_size: -
d_call: TRBD1
cdr3_nt: TGTGCCAGCAGCTTGTTGGCTCCGGGACAGGGGGCCGGTGGCTACACCTTC
cdr3_aa: CASSLLAPGQGAGGYTF

v_call: TRBV12-5
j_call: TRBJ2-3
clone_size: -
d_call: -
cdr3_nt: TGTGCTAGTGGTTTCACGACTAGAGGCGGGGATACGCAGTATTTT
cdr3_aa: CASGFTTRGGDTQYF

v_call: TRBV15
j_call: TRBJ1-1
clone_size: once
d_call: TRBD1
cdr3_nt: TGTGCCACCAGCAGCTTCAGGGGGCCAGGGAACACTGAAGCTTTCTTT
cdr3_aa: CATSSFRGPGNTEAFF

v_call: TRBV20-1
j_call: TRBJ1-2
clone_size: -
d_call: -
cdr3_nt: TGCAGTGCTAAGCAGGGTTATGGCTACACCTTC
cdr3_aa: CSAKQGYGYTF

v_call: TRBV11-2
j_call: TRBJ2-3
clone_size: -
d_call: -
cdr3_nt: TGTGCCAGCAGCTTGGAGTATGATAGCACAGATACGCAGTATTTT
cdr3_aa: CASSLEYDSTDTQYF

v_call: TRBV7-6
j_call: TRBJ1-1
clone_size: -
d_call: -
cdr3_nt: TGTGCCAGCAGCTTAGGCGGGTGGACTGAAGCTTTCTTT
cdr3_aa: CASSLGGWTEAFF

v_call: TRBV4-3
j_call: TRBJ2-1
clone_size: -
d_call: TRBD2
cdr3_nt: TGCGCCAGCAGCCAAGATAGGCGGGGGGGATCCTACAATGAGCAGTTCTTC
cdr3_aa: CASSQDRRGGSYNEQFF

v_call: TRBV27
j_call: TRBJ2-7
clone_size: -
d_call: -
cdr3_nt: TGTGCCAGCAGTTCCCTAAACTCTGATCAGGGCTCCTACGAGCAGTACTTC
cdr3_aa: CASSSLNSDQGSYEQYF

v_call: TRBV27
j_call: TRBJ1-1
clone_size: -
d_call: -
cdr3_nt: TGTGCCAGCAGCCTGAACAGCTACATGAACACTGAAGCTTTCTTT
cdr3_aa: CASSLNSYMNTEAFF

v_call: TRBV14
j_call: TRBJ2-3
clone_size: -
d_call: -
cdr3_nt: TGTGCCAGCGGGGCGTGGGATCGCACAGATACGCAGTATTTT
cdr3_aa: CASGAWDRTDTQYF

v_call: TRBV7-9
j_call: TRBJ2-7
clone_size: -
d_call: -
cdr3_nt: TGTGCCAGCAGCTTTGGGGGCCCCTCCTACGAGCAGTACTTC
cdr3_aa: CASSFGGPSYEQYF

v_call: TRBV6-5
j_call: TRBJ2-7
clone_size: -
d_call: -
cdr3_nt: TGTGCCAGCACCATGACACAGGGTGGCCACGAGCAGTACTTC
cdr3_aa: CASTMTQGGHEQYF

v_call: TRBV2
j_call: TRBJ2-7
clone_size: -
d_call: -
cdr3_nt: TGTGCCAGCAGTGCCGGGGGCGAGCAGTACTTC
cdr3_aa: CASSAGGEQYF

v_call: TRBV4-3
j_call: TRBJ1-1
clone_size: -
d_call: -
cdr3_nt: TGCGCCAGCAGCCAAGTACGGGGTTGGAACACTGAAGCTTTCTTT
cdr3_aa: CASSQVRGWNTEAFF

v_call: TRBV7-2
j_call: TRBJ1-2
clone_size: -
d_call: TRBD1
cdr3_nt: TGTGCCAGCAGCTACGGGACAGGGGGGTCGTATGGCTACACCTTC
cdr3_aa: CASSYGTGGSYGYTF

v_call: TRBV4-1
j_call: TRBJ2-7
clone_size: few
d_call: TRBD2
cdr3_nt: TGCGCCAGCAGCCAAGAGGAAGCTAGCGGACCCTACGAGCAGTACTTC
cdr3_aa: CASSQEEASGPYEQYF

v_call: TRBV27
j_call: TRBJ2-5
clone_size: -
d_call: -
cdr3_nt: TGTGCCAGCAGTTTGGTTTACAGAAAAGAGACCCAGTACTTC
cdr3_aa: CASSLVYRKETQYF

v_call: TRBV19
j_call: TRBJ1-2
clone_size: -
d_call: TRBD1
cdr3_nt: TGTGCCAGTACACCGGGACAGGTCCTGATCGCCTATGGCTACACCTTC
cdr3_aa: CASTPGQVLIAYGYTF

v_call: TRBV4-3
j_call: TRBJ1-3
clone_size: -
d_call: -
cdr3_nt: TGCGCCAGCAGCCAAGGGAGGTGGTCTGGAAACACCATATATTTT
cdr3_aa: CASSQGRWSGNTIYF

v_call: TRBV19
j_call: TRBJ2-1
clone_size: -
d_call: -
cdr3_nt: TGTGCCAGTAGTAATTCAGGGAACAATGAGCAGTTCTTC
cdr3_aa: CASSNSGNNEQFF

v_call: TRBV5-6
j_call: TRBJ2-7
clone_size: -
d_call: -
cdr3_nt: TGTGCCAGCAGCCCGGGGAGCTCCTACGAGCAGTACTTC
cdr3_aa: CASSPGSSYEQYF

v_call: TRBV9
j_call: TRBJ2-2
clone_size: -
d_call: TRBD2
cdr3_nt: TGTGCCAGCAGCGTAGCGCGACTAGCGAGCACCGGGGAGCTGTTTTTT
cdr3_aa: CASSVARLASTGELFF

v_call: TRBV21-1
j_call: TRBJ2-1
clone_size: -
d_call: -
cdr3_nt: TGTGCCAGCAGCGAGTCGGGGGACAGGGATTTTTATGAGAACAATGAGCAGTTCTTC
cdr3_aa: CASSESGDRDFYENNEQFF

v_call: TRBV9
j_call: TRBJ1-2
clone_size: -
d_call: -
cdr3_nt: TGTGCCAGCAGCGTAGCGTCGGAGGTCACCTTC
cdr3_aa: CASSVASEVTF

v_call: TRBV15
j_call: TRBJ2-3
clone_size: -
d_call: -
cdr3_nt: TGTGCCACCAGTCTAGTAGCTTGGTCGGATACGCAGTATTTT
cdr3_aa: CATSLVAWSDTQYF